The 10 T cell receptor beta chains listed next were all sequenced from one sample in a study of T-cell reconstitution after alpha-beta-depleted transplantation in children. This sample's TCRbeta library carried unique molecular identifier barcodes. TCRdb used MiXCR to reprocess the PCR reads, holding one entry per CDR3 protein. The sample shows 440,000 or so distinct CDR3 sequences, approximately 10% of them seen only once. The material was PBMCs from the stem cell graft donor, obtained from the stem cell graft. Receptors were obtained from a human donor who donated a stem cell graft to a child with acute myeloid leukemia.

This clonotype came up a few times. The rearrangement joins TRBV29-1 to TRBJ2-7; maybe TRBD1 (6 bases). The CDR3 covers 13 residues. The germline V gene has CDR1 SQVTM and CDR2 ANQGSEA. V lost 4 bases and J 3 bases, leaving 13 bases between the germline ends. CDR3 bases: TGCAGCGTTGGGTCAGTAGGGGGCTACGAGCAGTACTTC. Translated: CSVGSVGGYEQYF.

The chain carries TRBV10-3 and TRBJ1-2; no reliable D call. Germline loops: CDR1 ENHRY, CDR2 SYGVKD. Between the trimmed V and J ends, which lost 7 bases and 1 base, there was a span of 4 bases. The CDR3 spans 11 residues. Here the CDR3 reads CAIMGNYGYTF. DNA of the CDR3: TGTGCCATCATGGGTAACTATGGCTACACCTTC.

The V and J genes are TRBV5-5 and TRBJ2-7; TRBD2 matches 8 bases. This CDR3 has 15 amino acids. The germline V gene encodes CDR1 SGHKS and CDR2 YYEKEE (reference sequence). J was trimmed by 1 base and V by 4 bases; bases with no gene match: 7. CDR3 residues: CASSLPGGESYEQYV. Written as DNA, the CDR3 is TGTGCCAGCAGCCTCCCGGGGGGGGAGTCCTACGAGCAGTACGTC.

The sample holds many counts of this clonotype. CDR3 protein: CAIGAGSSEAFF. CDR3 coding DNA: TGTGCCATCGGGGCAGGGAGCTCTGAAGCTTTCTTT. The chain recombines TRBV10-3 with TRBJ1-1, with D possibly being TRBD1 (5 bases). Trimming removed 8 bases from V and 6 bases from J, with 13 bases in between. This CDR3 comprises 12 residues. Germline V gene data show CDR1 as ENHRY and CDR2 as SYGVKD.

The chain uses TRBV4-1 and TRBJ1-2, with D unclear. The CDR3 spans 15 residues. The V gene lost 1 base and the J gene lost 0 bases, with 9 bases spanning the gap. Germline V lookup: CDR1 MGHRA, CDR2 YSYEKL. CDR3 amino acids: CASSQVWTANYGYTF. DNA of the CDR3: TGCGCCAGCAGCCAAGTTTGGACGGCTAACTATGGCTACACCTTC.

This clonotype was recorded at least ten times. V usage is TRBV9 and J usage is TRBJ2-7; D tentatively reads TRBD1 or TRBD2 (5 bases each). Germline CDR1 reads SGDLS; CDR2 reads YYNGEE. V was shortened by 10 bases and J by 13 bases, with 21 bases between the two germline ends. The CDR3 extends over 11 amino acids. The CDR3 DNA is TGTGCCCCACTGGGACCGCTCCTTCTCTACGTC. It codes for CAPLGPLLLYV.

The chain employs TRBV29-1 and TRBJ1-1; maybe TRBD1 (5 bases). The CDR3 runs 13 residues. In germline, CDR1 is SQVTM, CDR2 ANQGSEA. Between the trimmed V and J ends, which lost 3 bases and 4 bases, there was a span of 12 bases. The CDR3 loop is CSVEGTQGTEAFF. As DNA, the CDR3 is TGCAGCGTTGAGGGGACGCAGGGCACTGAAGCTTTCTTT.

This clonotype was seen many times. The J gene is TRBJ1-6, the V gene TRBV20-1, with D maybe TRBD1 (5 bases). CDR1 and CDR2 (germline): DFQATT, SNEGSKA (reference sequence). The germline V and J ends were trimmed by 3 bases and 4 bases, with 10 bases remaining between them. The CDR3 has 14 amino acids. The CDR3 coding sequence is TGCAGTGCTAGTGGCGGGACGTATAATTCACCCCTCCACTTT. This codes for CSASGGTYNSPLHF.

The chain combines TRBV11-1 with TRBJ1-4; TRBD1 is a possible D gene (6 bases). Trimming pared 3 bases from V and 0 bases from J, leaving 17 bases between. Germline V gene sequence: CDR1 SGHAT, CDR2 FQDESV (reference sequence). CDR3 length: 18 amino acids. The CDR3 protein is CASSFLGLDRATNEKLFF. In DNA form, the CDR3 reads TGTGCCAGCAGCTTCTTGGGTCTGGACAGAGCAACTAATGAAAAACTGTTTTTT.

The chain joins TRBV5-6 to TRBJ2-2, with D hard to call. In germline, CDR1 is SGHDT, CDR2 YYEEEE. V lost 4 bases and J 2 bases, leaving 6 bases between the germline ends. This CDR3 is built from 13 residues. As DNA, the CDR3 is TGTGCCAGCAGCACGATAAACACCGGGGAGCTGTTTTTT. It specifies CASSTINTGELFF.